These 3 T cell receptor beta chains were sequenced from one sample in a study of shared clonotypes between healthy human individuals. Naive CD8 isolation took CD45RO-negative cells positively selected for CCR7 and excluded terminally differentiated effector memory CD45RA+ cells. Clones were sequenced by immunoSEQ multiplex PCR, and TCRdb holds only the in-frame ones, with some missing. Of about 2 million clones listed, about 95% were seen once; the top ten hold 0.9% to 1.4%. Sequenced material: naive CD8+ T cells sorted from blood. All receptors derive from a man aged 18 to 35 in good health.

Note on this clone: The sample carries other DNA sequences with the same CDR3. The V call is TRBV9, the J call TRBJ2-5; D possibly corresponds to TRBD2 (5 bases). Trimming cost V 0 bases and J 2 bases, with 8 bases left between them. This CDR3 contains 14 residues. Germline V CDR1 and CDR2: SGDLS, YYNGEE. The CDR3 region is CASSVDTSQETQYF. Written as DNA, the CDR3 is TGTGCCAGCAGCGTAGATACTAGTCAAGAGACCCAGTACTTC.

This chain's CDR3 is CASSLGLAATQYF. CDR3 DNA: TGTGCCAGCAGTCTCGGACTAGCCGCGACCCAGTACTTC. The chain employs TRBV27 and TRBJ2-5, with TRBD2 matching over 8 bases. Germline V CDR1 and CDR2: MNHEY, SMNVEV (reference sequence). V was clipped by 5 bases and J by 7 bases; unmatched bases: 6. There are 13 residues in the CDR3.

The chain recombines TRBV11-2 with TRBJ1-1; D ambiguous. CDR1 and CDR2 (germline): SGHAT, FQNNGV. The V gene lost 2 bases and the J gene lost 4 bases, with 8 bases spanning the gap. CDR3 length: 13 amino acids. The CDR3 coding sequence is TGTGCCAGCAGCTTAACGGCTAGCACTGAAGCTTTCTTT. Translating gives CASSLTASTEAFF.